This T cell receptor (beta chain) was recorded in a study of blood T cells in healthy people across ages. Study information: When template switching was applied, about one barcoded beta molecule was captured per two T cells.

Then a second PCR, running about 6 to 12 cycles, was carried out with a sample-barcoded 5' primer and a J-beta primer mix. TCRdb used MiXCR to reprocess the 5' RACE reads, holding one entry per CDR3 protein. In the table there are 1.5 million to 2 million distinct CDR3 sequences, about 35% of which are singletons. Regarding this clonotype: Its antigen is not known.

The CDR3 length is 14 residues. Trimming took 6 bases from V and 4 from J, leaving 12 bases between them. Germline V lookup: CDR1 MNHNS, CDR2 SASEGT. General study results and limits: TCR beta diversity correlated strongly with naive T cell percentage.

The material sequenced was blood. V and J are TRBV6-1 and TRBJ2-2; a possible D gene is TRBD1 (5 bases). The clonotype was recovered from a woman aged 25 to 39 in good health. The CDR3 loop reads CASRRQTATGELFF. CDR3 DNA: TGTGCCAGCAGGAGACAGACAGCCACCGGGGAGCTGTTTTTT.